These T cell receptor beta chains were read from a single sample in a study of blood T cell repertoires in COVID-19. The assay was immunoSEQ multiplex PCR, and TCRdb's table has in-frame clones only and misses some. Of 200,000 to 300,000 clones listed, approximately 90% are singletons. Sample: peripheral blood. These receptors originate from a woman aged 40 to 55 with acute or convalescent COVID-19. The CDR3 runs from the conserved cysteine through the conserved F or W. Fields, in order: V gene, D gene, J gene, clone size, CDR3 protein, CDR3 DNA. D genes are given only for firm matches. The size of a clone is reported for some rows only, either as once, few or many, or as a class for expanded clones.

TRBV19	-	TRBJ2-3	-	CASRVSNSDTQYF	TGTGCCAGTAGGGTTAGCAATTCAGATACGCAGTATTTT
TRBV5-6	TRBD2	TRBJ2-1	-	CASSNDGTSGFYNEQFF	TGTGCCAGCAGCAACGACGGGACTAGCGGGTTCTACAATGAGCAGTTCTTC
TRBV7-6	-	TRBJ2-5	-	CASSLAPQRETQYF	TGTGCCAGCAGCTTAGCGCCCCAGAGGGAGACCCAGTACTTC
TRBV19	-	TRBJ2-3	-	CASSRGLGGLGDTQYF	TGTGCCAGTAGTAGGGGGCTGGGGGGGCTTGGAGATACGCAGTATTTT
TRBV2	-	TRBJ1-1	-	CASNERLGQSKTEAFF	TGTGCCAGCAATGAAAGATTAGGACAGTCGAAAACTGAAGCTTTCTTT
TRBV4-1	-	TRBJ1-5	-	CASSQRPRGNQPQHF	TGCGCCAGCAGCCAACGGCCCCGGGGAAATCAGCCCCAGCATTTT
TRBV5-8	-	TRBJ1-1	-	CASSLAGKSNTEAFF	TGTGCCAGCAGCTTGGCAGGGAAGTCGAACACTGAAGCTTTCTTT
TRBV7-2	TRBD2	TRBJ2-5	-	CASSLRLAGGQETQYF	TGTGCCAGCAGCTTAAGGCTAGCGGGGGGGCAAGAGACCCAGTACTTC
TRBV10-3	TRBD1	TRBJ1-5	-	CAISEQGQGRQPQHF	TGTGCCATCAGTGAGCAAGGACAGGGGAGGCAGCCCCAGCATTTT
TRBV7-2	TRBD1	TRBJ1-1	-	CASRFGGTGGGEAFF	TGTGCCAGCAGGTTCGGGGGGACAGGGGGTGGTGAAGCTTTCTTT
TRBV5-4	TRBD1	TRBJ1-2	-	CASTAGQGNYGYTF	TGTGCCAGCACCGCGGGACAGGGGAATTATGGCTACACCTTC
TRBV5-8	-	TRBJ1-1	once	CASSPFYTEAFF	TGTGCCAGCAGCCCCTTCTACACTGAAGCTTTCTTT
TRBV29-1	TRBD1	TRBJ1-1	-	CSVAGQTMNTEAFF	TGCAGCGTGGCGGGACAGACAATGAACACTGAAGCTTTCTTT
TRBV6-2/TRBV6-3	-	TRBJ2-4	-	CASSTYVPAGDIQYF	TGTGCCAGCAGTACTTACGTACCGGCAGGGGACATTCAGTACTTC
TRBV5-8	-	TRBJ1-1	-	CASSWGGGEAFF	TGTGCCAGCAGCTGGGGGGGAGGTGAAGCTTTCTTT
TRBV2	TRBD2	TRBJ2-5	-	CASSTGLAGRETQYF	TGTGCCAGCAGTACCGGACTAGCGGGAAGAGAGACCCAGTACTTC
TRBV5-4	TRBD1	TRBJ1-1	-	CASSPVGQGDTEAFF	TGTGCCAGCAGCCCTGTGGGGCAGGGGGACACTGAAGCTTTCTTT
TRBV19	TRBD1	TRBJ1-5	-	CASSMRDRVPNQPQHF	TGTGCCAGTAGTATGCGGGACAGGGTCCCCAATCAGCCCCAGCATTTT
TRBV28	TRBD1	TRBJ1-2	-	CASCSVDRGLGGYTF	TGTGCCAGCTGTTCTGTGGACAGGGGGCTTGGAGGCTACACCTTC
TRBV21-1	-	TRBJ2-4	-	CASSKEETGNIQYF	TGTGCCAGCAGCAAAGAGGAGACAGGAAACATTCAGTACTTC
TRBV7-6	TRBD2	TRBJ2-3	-	CASSLVLPGTSASSTDTQYF	TGTGCCAGCAGCTTAGTCCTCCCCGGGACTAGCGCTTCTAGCACAGATACGCAGTATTTT
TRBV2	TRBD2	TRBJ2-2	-	CARGGGAPNGELFF	TGTGCCAGGGGCGGGGGGGCCCCCAACGGGGAGCTGTTTTTT
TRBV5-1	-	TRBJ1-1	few	CASSLDSMNTEAFF	TGCGCCAGCAGCTTGGACAGCATGAACACTGAAGCTTTCTTT
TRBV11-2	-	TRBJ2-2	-	CASSRLENTGELFF	TGTGCCAGCTCCCGACTTGAGAACACCGGGGAGCTGTTTTTT
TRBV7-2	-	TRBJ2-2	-	CASRTGFSAGELFF	TGTGCCAGCAGAACAGGGTTCTCGGCCGGGGAGCTGTTTTTT
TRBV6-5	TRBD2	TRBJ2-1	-	CASSSSGASYNEQFF	TGTGCCAGCAGCTCTAGCGGGGCCTCCTACAATGAGCAGTTCTTC
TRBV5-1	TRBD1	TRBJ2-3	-	CASSSRRDRGTDTQYF	TGCGCCAGCAGCTCAAGGCGGGACAGGGGAACAGATACGCAGTATTTT
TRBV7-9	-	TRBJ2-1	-	CASSPIGSAGSYNEQFF	TGTGCCAGCAGCCCTATTGGGAGCGCAGGCTCCTACAATGAGCAGTTCTTC
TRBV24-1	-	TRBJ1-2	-	CATGSGRDYGYTF	TGTGCCACCGGTTCAGGCCGTGACTATGGCTACACCTTC
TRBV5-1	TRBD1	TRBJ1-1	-	CASTKTTGDGDTEAFF	TGCGCCAGCACCAAAACGACAGGGGATGGGGACACTGAAGCTTTCTTT
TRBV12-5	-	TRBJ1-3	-	CASGLPRGGNTIYF	TGTGCTAGTGGTTTGCCCCGCGGTGGAAACACCATATATTTT
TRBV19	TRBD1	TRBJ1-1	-	CASNQGQGFTEAFF	TGTGCCAGTAATCAGGGACAGGGCTTCACTGAAGCTTTCTTT
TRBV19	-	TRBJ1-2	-	CASRSLNYGYTF	TGTGCCAGTAGGTCTCTTAACTATGGCTACACCTTC
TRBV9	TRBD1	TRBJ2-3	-	CASSVEGQGLDTQYF	TGTGCCAGCAGCGTGGAGGGACAGGGGTTAGATACGCAGTATTTT
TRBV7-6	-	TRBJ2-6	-	CASSLAGQGKGVSGANVLTF	TGTGCCAGCAGCTTAGCAGGTCAAGGGAAAGGGGTATCTGGGGCCAACGTCCTGACTTTC
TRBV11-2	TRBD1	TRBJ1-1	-	CASSLEINPGQGANTEAFF	TGTGCCAGCAGCTTAGAGATTAACCCGGGACAGGGGGCGAACACTGAAGCTTTCTTT
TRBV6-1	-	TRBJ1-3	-	CASSESVGAWGNTIYF	TGTGCCAGCAGTGAATCCGTGGGAGCCTGGGGAAACACCATATATTTT
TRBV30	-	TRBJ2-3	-	CAWSDGRGTDTQYF	TGTGCCTGGAGTGATGGCAGGGGTACAGATACGCAGTATTTT
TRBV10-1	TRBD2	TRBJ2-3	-	CASSSGGEADTQYF	TGCGCCAGCAGTAGCGGGGGGGAGGCGGATACGCAGTATTTT
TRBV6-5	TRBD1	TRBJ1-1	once	CASSYHRTGRNTEAFF	TGTGCCAGCAGTTACCACCGGACAGGGAGGAACACTGAAGCTTTCTTT
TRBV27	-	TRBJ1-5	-	CASSLMGGKQPQHF	TGTGCCAGCAGTTTAATGGGGGGAAAGCAGCCCCAGCATTTT
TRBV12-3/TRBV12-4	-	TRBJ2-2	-	CAISLYTGELFF	TGTGCCATTTCCCTCTACACCGGGGAGCTGTTTTTT
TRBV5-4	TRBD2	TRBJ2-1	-	CASKLTSGGHNEQFF	TGTGCCAGCAAACTAACAAGCGGGGGGCACAATGAGCAGTTCTTC
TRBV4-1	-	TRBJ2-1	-	CASSQVRVNNEQFF	TGCGCCAGCAGCCAAGTCAGGGTCAACAATGAGCAGTTCTTC
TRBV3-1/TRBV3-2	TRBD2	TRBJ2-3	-	CASRKSGGSGTQYF	TGTGCCAGCCGGAAATCGGGGGGATCGGGTACGCAGTATTTT
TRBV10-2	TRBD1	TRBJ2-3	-	CASSRDSPSTDTQYF	TGCGCCAGCAGCAGGGACAGCCCTAGCACAGATACGCAGTATTTT
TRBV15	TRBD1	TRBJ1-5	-	CATSRVTGFRTSNQPQHF	TGTGCCACCAGCAGAGTGACAGGGTTCAGGACGAGCAATCAGCCCCAGCATTTT
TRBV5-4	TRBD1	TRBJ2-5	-	CASSSGQGETQYF	TGTGCCAGCAGCTCGGGACAGGGGGAGACCCAGTACTTC
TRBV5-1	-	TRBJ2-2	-	CASSFQAQDGELFF	TGCGCCAGCAGCTTCCAGGCCCAGGACGGGGAGCTGTTTTTT
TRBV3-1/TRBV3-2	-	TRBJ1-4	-	CASSQGGGVEKLFF	TGTGCCAGCAGCCAAGGAGGGGGGGTCGAAAAACTGTTTTTT
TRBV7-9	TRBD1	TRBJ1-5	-	CASSLGDRVGSNQPQHF	TGTGCCAGCAGCTTAGGGGACAGGGTCGGTAGCAATCAGCCCCAGCATTTT
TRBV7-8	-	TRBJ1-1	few	CASSPRVRGNTEAFF	TGTGCCAGCAGCCCCAGGGTAAGGGGAAACACTGAAGCTTTCTTT
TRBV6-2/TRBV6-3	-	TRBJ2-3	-	CASSFAGATDTQYF	TGTGCCAGCAGTTTCGCGGGGGCTACAGATACGCAGTATTTT
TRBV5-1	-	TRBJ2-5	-	CASSLARGTQETQYF	TGCGCCAGCAGCTTGGCCCGGGGGACCCAAGAGACCCAGTACTTC
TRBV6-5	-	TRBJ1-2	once	CASSYSGGNYGYTF	TGTGCCAGCAGTTACTCCGGAGGGAACTATGGCTACACCTTC
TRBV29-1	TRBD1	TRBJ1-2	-	CSVEQGVFGYTF	TGCAGCGTTGAACAGGGGGTCTTTGGCTACACCTTC
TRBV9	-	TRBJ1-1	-	CASSVDLTREAFF	TGTGCCAGCAGCGTAGACTTGACACGTGAAGCTTTCTTT
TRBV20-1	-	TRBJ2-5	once	CSASDTRQETQYF	TGCAGTGCTAGTGACACACGCCAAGAGACCCAGTACTTC
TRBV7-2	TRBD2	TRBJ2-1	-	CASSLGRLAGGPTEQFF	TGTGCCAGCAGCTTAGGGAGACTAGCGGGGGGGCCGACTGAGCAGTTCTTC